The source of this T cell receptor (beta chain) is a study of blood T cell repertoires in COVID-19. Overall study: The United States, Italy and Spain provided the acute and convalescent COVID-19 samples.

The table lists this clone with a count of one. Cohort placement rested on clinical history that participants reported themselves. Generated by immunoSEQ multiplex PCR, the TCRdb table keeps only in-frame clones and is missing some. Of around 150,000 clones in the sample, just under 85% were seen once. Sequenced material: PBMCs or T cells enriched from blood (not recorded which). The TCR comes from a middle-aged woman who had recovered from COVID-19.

For the CDR3, the DNA is TGTGCCAGCAGTTTCGGCGGCACTGAAGCTTTCTTT. It is translated as CASSFGGTEAFF. The chain has TRBV12-3 or TRBV12-4 and TRBJ1-1; D is unclear. Trimming left V 3 bases short and J 4 bases short, with 6 bases between. This CDR3 region has 12 residues.